This TCR beta chain was recorded in a study of blood T cell repertoires in COVID-19. About the study: There were acute and convalescent COVID-19 samples, and they came from the United States, Italy and Spain. The analysed material was cDNA or gDNA that came from T cells, B-cell-depleted T cells, or PBMCs.

Per the original data handling: Nucleated cell counts were estimated from reference gene primer amplification. Assay used: immunoSEQ multiplex PCR; TCRdb lists only in-frame clones, some missing. The V and J calls and clone size are taken from that table; D and trimming were inferred from the DNA. Here the sample spans about 150,000 clones, around 74% being singletons. The source of this sequence is an elderly woman with acute or convalescent COVID-19. Sequencing was performed on peripheral blood.

The CDR3, as DNA: TGTGCCAGCAGTGAGTTCTCCGGGAATCAGCCCCAGCATTTT. As protein: CASSEFSGNQPQHF. This rearrangement joins TRBV6-1 to TRBJ1-5; D is ambiguous. CDR1 is MNHNS and CDR2 is SASEGT in the germline V gene. The CDR3 runs 14 residues. Trimming stripped 3 bases from V and 4 bases from J, with 10 bases between.